Below, one TCR beta chain is given with its context. Its antigen is still unknown. The time point was: peripheral blood 6 weeks after treatment start. These data belong to a study of PD-L1 blockade in urothelial cancer. Turning to the study itself: The patients' atezolizumab therapy, 1,200 mg intravenously every 3 weeks, started in about 2014. Study-wide points: Tumor-associated blood clones were expanded more by durable-benefit patients at 3 weeks.

Every PCR received spiked-in synthetic TCR analog templates. Clones were read by immunoSEQ multiplex PCR, and TCRdb kept only the in-frame ones, dropping some. Here the sample spans around 66,000 clones, 88% being singletons. The CDR3 is made up of 16 amino acids. V lost 1 base and J lost 4; bases outside the gene matches: 8. CDR1 is SGHDT, CDR2 YYEEEE, per germline. The V gene is TRBV5-6, the J gene TRBJ1-1; 9 bases fit TRBD1. The input for sequencing was PBMCs, taken around atezolizumab (anti-PD-L1) treatment. This TCR was sampled from a man in his 60s with urothelial cancer. The CDR3 nucleotides read TGTGCCAGCAGCTTGATCCCGGGACAGGGTATCACTGAAGCTTTCTTT. Translated, it gives CASSLIPGQGITEAFF.